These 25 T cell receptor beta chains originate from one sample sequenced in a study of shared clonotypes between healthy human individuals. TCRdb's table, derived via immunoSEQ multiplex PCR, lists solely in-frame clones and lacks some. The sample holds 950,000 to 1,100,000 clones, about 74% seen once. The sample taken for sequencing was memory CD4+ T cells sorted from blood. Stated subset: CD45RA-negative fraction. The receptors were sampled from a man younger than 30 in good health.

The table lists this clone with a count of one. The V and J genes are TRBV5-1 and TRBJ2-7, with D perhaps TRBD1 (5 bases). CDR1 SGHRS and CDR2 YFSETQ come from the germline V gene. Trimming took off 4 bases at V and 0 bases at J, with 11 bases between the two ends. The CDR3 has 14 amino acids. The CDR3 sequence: CASSATVNSYEQYF. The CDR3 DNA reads TGCGCCAGCAGCGCGACAGTCAACTCCTACGAGCAGTACTTC. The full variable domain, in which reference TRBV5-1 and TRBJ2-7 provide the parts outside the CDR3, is KAGVTQTPRYLIKTRGQQVTLSCSPISGHRSVSWYQQTPGQGLQFLFEYFSETQRNKGNFPGRFSGRQFSNSRSEMNVSTLELGDSALYLCASSATVNSYEQYFGPGTRLTVT.

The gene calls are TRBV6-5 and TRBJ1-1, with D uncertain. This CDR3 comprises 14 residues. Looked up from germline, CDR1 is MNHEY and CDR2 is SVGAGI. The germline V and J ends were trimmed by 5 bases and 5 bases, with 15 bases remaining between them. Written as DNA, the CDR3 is TGTGCCAGCAGTCCCTCCTGGTTTATTACTGAAGCTTTCTTT. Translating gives CASSPSWFITEAFF.

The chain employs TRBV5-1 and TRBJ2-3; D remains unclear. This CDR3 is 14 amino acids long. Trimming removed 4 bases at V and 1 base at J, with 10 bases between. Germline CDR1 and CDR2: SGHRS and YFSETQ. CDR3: CASSRRGGTDTQYF. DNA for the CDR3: TGCGCCAGCAGCCGGCGAGGTGGCACAGATACGCAGTATTTT.

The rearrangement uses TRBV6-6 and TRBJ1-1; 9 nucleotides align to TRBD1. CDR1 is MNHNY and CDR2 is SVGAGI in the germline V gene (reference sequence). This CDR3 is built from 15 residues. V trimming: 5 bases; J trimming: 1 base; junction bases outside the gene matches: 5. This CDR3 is CASSPPGQGNTEAFF. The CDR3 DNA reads TGTGCCAGCAGTCCGCCGGGACAGGGGAACACTGAAGCTTTCTTT.

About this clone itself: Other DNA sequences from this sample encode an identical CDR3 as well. The CDR3 reads CASSLGRGGETQYF. In DNA, the CDR3 is TGTGCCAGCAGCTTAGGGCGAGGGGGGGAGACCCAGTACTTC. V gene TRBV7-2 combines with J gene TRBJ2-5; the D call may be TRBD1 or TRBD2 (6 bases each). From germline, CDR1 is SGHTA and CDR2 FQGNSA. CDR3 length: 14 amino acids. The V end lost 1 base, the J end lost 5 bases, and 11 bases lay between the germline ends.

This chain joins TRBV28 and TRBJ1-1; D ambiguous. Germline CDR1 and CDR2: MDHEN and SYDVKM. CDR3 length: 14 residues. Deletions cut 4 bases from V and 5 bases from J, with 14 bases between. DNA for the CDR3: TGTGCCAGCAGTTCCCTTGTATGGACGACTGAAGCTTTCTTT. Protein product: CASSSLVWTTEAFF.

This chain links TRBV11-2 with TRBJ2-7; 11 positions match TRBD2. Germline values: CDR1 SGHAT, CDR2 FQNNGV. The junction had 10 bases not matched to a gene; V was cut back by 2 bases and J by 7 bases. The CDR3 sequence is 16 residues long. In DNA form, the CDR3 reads TGTGCCAGCAGCTTAACCTTAGCGGGGGGGCGAAGAGAGCAGTACTTC. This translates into CASSLTLAGGRREQYF.

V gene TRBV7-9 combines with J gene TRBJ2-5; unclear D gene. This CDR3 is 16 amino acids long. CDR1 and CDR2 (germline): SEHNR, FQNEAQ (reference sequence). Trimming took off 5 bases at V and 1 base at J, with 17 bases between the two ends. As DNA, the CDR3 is TGTGCCAGCAGCCCTCAGACGGATCCCGTCCAAGAGACCCAGTACTTC. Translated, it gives CASSPQTDPVQETQYF.

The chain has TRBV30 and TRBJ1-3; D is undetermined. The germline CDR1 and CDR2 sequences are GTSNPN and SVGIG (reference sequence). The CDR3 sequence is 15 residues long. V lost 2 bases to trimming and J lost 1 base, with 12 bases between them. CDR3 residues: CAWSLTLGSGNTIYF. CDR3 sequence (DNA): TGTGCCTGGAGTTTAACTCTCGGTTCTGGAAACACCATATATTTT.

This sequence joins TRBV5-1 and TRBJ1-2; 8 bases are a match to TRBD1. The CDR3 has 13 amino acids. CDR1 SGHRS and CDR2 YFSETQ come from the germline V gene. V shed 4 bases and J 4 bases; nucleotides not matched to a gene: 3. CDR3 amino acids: CASSDGQGYGYTF. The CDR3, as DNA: TGCGCCAGCAGCGATGGACAGGGCTATGGCTACACCTTC.

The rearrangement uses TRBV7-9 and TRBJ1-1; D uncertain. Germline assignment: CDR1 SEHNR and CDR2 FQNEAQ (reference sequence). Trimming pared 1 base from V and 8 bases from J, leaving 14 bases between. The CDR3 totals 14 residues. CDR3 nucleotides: TGTGCCAGCAGCTTAGTTACGTTCCAAGAGGAAGCTTTCTTT. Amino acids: CASSLVTFQEEAFF.

CDR3 amino acids: CAWGGSGFGTDTQYF. In DNA, the CDR3 is TGTGCCTGGGGAGGTAGCGGGTTCGGCACAGATACGCAGTATTTT. J is TRBJ2-3 and V is TRBV30; 7 nucleotides line up with TRBD2. Germline-derived CDR1 and CDR2 are GTSNPN and SVGIG (reference sequence). The V gene end was trimmed by 5 bases and the J gene end by 1 base; junction bases not matched to a gene: 9. The CDR3 runs to 15 residues.

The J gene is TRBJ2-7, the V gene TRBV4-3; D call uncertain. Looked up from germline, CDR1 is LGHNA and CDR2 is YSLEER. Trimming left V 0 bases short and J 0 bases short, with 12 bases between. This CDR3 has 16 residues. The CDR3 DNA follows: TGCGCCAGCAGCCAAGATGGTACCGGACGCTCCTACGAGCAGTACTTC. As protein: CASSQDGTGRSYEQYF.

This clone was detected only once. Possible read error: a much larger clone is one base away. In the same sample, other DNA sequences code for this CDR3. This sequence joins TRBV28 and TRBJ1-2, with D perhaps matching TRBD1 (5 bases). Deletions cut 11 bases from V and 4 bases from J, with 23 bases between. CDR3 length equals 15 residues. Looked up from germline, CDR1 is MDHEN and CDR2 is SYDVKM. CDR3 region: CAAGAPGAPRYGYTF. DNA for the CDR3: TGTGCCGCCGGGGCGCCAGGAGCTCCCCGCTATGGCTACACCTTC.

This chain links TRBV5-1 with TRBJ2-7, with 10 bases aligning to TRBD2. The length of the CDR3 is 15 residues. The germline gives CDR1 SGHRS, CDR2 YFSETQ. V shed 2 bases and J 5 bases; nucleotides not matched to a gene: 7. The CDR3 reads CASSLASGSGNEQYF. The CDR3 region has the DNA TGCGCCAGCAGCTTAGCTAGCGGGAGTGGCAACGAGCAGTACTTC.

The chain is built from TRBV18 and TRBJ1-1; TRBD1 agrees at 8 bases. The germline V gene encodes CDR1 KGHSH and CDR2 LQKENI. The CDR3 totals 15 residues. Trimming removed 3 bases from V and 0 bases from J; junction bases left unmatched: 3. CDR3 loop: CASSPDRGMNTEAFF. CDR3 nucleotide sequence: TGTGCCAGCTCACCCGACAGGGGTATGAACACTGAAGCTTTCTTT.

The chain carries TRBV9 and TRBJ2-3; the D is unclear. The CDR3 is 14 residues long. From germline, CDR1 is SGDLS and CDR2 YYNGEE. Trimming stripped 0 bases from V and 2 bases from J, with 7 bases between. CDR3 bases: TGTGCCAGCAGCGTAGCCCAGTTCACAGATACGCAGTATTTT. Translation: CASSVAQFTDTQYF.

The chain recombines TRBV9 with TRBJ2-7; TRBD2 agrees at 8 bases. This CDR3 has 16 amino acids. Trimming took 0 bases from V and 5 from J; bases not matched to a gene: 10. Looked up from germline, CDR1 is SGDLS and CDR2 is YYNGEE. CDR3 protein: CASSVAPGLVGNEQYF. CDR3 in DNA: TGTGCCAGCAGCGTAGCCCCGGGACTAGTTGGGAACGAGCAGTACTTC.

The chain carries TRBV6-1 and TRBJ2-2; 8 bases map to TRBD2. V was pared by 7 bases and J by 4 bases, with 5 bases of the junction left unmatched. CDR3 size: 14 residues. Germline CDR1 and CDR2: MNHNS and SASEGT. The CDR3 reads CASTRGGRTGELFF. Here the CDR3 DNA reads TGTGCCAGCACTCGCGGGGGGCGCACCGGGGAGCTGTTTTTT.

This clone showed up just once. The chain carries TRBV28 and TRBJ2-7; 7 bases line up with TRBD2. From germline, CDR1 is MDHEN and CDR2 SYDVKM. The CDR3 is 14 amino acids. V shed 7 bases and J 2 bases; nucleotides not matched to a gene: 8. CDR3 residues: CASTLGGVPYEQYF. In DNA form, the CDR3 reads TGTGCCAGCACCCTGGGGGGGGTCCCCTACGAGCAGTACTTC.

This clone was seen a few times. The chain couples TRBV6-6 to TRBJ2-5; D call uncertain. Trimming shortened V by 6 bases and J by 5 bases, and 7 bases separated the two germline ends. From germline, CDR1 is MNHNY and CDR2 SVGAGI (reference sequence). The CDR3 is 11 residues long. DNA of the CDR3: TGTGCCAGCAGAATCGGGGAGACCCAGTACTTC. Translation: CASRIGETQYF.

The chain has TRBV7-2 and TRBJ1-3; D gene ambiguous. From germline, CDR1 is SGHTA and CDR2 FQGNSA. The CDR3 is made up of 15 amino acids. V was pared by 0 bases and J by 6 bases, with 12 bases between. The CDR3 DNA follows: TGTGCCAGCAGCTTAGCAGGCAGGCGAGAAAACACCATATATTTT. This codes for CASSLAGRRENTIYF. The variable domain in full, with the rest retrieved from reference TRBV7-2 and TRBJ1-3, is GAGVSQSPSNKVTEKGKDVELRCDPISGHTALYWYRQSLGQGLEFLIYFQGNSAPDKSGLPSDRFSAERTGGSVSTLTIQRTQQEDSAVYLCASSLAGRRENTIYFGEGSWLTVV.

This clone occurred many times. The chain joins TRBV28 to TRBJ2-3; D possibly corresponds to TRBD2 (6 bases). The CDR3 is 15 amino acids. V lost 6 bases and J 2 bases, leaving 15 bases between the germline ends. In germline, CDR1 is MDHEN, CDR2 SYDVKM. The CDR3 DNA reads TGTGCCAGCAGCCAGCCTAGCGAACTCACAGATACGCAGTATTTT. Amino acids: CASSQPSELTDTQYF.

This CDR3 reads CASRPDREGNQPQHF. The CDR3 region has the DNA TGTGCCAGCAGGCCTGACAGGGAGGGCAATCAGCCCCAGCATTTT. V is TRBV2 and J is TRBJ1-5, with 7 bases matching TRBD1. Trimming at V came to 6 bases and at J to 2 bases, leaving 7 bases not matched to a gene. Germline V CDR1 and CDR2: SNHLY, FYNNEI. This CDR3 spans 15 amino acids.

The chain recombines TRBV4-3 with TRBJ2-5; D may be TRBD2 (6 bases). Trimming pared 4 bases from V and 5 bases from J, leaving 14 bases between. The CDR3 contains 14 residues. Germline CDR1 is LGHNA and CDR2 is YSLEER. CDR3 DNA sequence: TGCGCCAGCAGCCGCGGGGTTGTGGGGGAGACCCAGTACTTC. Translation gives CASSRGVVGETQYF.